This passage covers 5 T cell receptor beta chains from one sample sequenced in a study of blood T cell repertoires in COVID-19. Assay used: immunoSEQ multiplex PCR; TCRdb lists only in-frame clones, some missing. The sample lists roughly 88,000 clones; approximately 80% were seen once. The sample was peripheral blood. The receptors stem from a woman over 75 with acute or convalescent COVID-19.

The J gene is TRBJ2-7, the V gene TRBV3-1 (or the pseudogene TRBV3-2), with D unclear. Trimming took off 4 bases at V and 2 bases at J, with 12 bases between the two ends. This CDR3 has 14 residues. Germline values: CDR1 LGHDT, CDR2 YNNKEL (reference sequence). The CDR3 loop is CASSPLLGPYEQYF. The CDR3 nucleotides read TGTGCCAGCAGCCCACTTCTAGGCCCCTACGAGCAGTACTTC.

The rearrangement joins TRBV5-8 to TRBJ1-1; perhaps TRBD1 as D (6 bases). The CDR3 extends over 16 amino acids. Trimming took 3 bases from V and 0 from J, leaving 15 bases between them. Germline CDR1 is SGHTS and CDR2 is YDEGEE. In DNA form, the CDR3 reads TGTGCCAGCAGCTCGTTAAGGACAGCCATGAACACTGAAGCTTTCTTT. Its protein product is CASSSLRTAMNTEAFF.

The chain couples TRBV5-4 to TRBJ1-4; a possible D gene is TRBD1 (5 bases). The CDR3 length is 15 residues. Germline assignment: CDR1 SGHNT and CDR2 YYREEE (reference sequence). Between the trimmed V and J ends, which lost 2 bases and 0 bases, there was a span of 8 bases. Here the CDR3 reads CASSFDSATNEKLFF. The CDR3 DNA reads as TGTGCCAGCAGCTTCGACAGCGCAACTAATGAAAAACTGTTTTTT.

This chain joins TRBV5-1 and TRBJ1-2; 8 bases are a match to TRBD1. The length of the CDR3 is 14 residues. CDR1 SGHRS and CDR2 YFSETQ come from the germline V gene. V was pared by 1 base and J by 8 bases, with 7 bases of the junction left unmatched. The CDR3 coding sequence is TGCGCCAGCAGCTTGCAGGACAGGGCTCGAGGCTACACCTTC. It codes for CASSLQDRARGYTF.

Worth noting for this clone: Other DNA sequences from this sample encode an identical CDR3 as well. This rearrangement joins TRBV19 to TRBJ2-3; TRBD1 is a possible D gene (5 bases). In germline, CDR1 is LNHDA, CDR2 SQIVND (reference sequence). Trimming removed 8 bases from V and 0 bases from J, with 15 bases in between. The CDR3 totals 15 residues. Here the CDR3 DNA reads TGTGCCAGTGCCCGGGCAGGGCCCAGCACAGATACGCAGTATTTT. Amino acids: CASARAGPSTDTQYF.